Below are 7 T cell receptor beta chains sequenced from a single sample in a study of blood T cell repertoires in COVID-19 (TCRdb year 2020). The library was made by the immunoSEQ multiplex PCR assay. TCRdb mirrors the immuneACCESS table, restricted to in-frame sequences. Some clones are absent from its copies; in checked studies, under half trace to an unresolved V gene, and the reason for the others is unknown. For this sample there are approximately 71,000 clones; 86% appear just once. About 4% of the sample rests with the top ten. Sequencing used peripheral blood. These receptors all come from a man aged 50-60 years with acute or convalescent COVID-19.

This clone was observed a few times. The CDR3 region has the DNA TGTGCCAGTTCAGGGAGGTTTGGCTACACCTTC. Encoded protein: CASSGRFGYTF. The gene calls are TRBV12-3 or TRBV12-4 and TRBJ1-2; a weak D match, TRBD1 (5 bases). The CDR3 loop spans 11 amino acids. V dropped 9 bases and J dropped 7 bases, with 12 bases sitting between them.

The rearrangement uses TRBV2 and TRBJ2-2; D may be TRBD2 (7 bases). From germline, CDR1 is SNHLY and CDR2 FYNNEI. Trimming shortened V by 3 bases and J by 1 base, and 12 bases separated the two germline ends. The CDR3 length is 16 residues. The CDR3 sequence: CASSDQGGENTGELFF. The CDR3 nucleotides are TGTGCCAGCAGTGACCAAGGGGGGGAGAACACCGGGGAGCTGTTTTTT. The whole variable domain, filled in from reference TRBV2 and TRBJ2-2, reads EPEVTQTPSHQVTQMGQEVILRCVPISNHLYFYWYRQILGQKVEFLVSFYNNEISEKSEIFDDQFSVERPDGSNFTLKIRSTKLEDSAMYFCASSDQGGENTGELFFGEGSRLTVL.

The genes are TRBV3-1 (or the pseudogene TRBV3-2) and TRBJ2-2; TRBD1 agrees at 8 bases. The germline CDR1 and CDR2 sequences are LGHDT and YNNKEL (reference sequence). The J segment lost 6 bases and the V segment lost 1 base, leaving 7 bases of the junction unmatched. This CDR3 spans 16 amino acids. CDR3 sequence reads: CASSQGGWTGPGELFF. The DNA for the CDR3 is TGTGCCAGCAGCCAAGGGGGCTGGACAGGGCCCGGGGAGCTGTTTTTT.

This chain connects TRBV3-1 (or the pseudogene TRBV3-2) to TRBJ2-4, with a weak D call TRBD2 (6 bases). Trimming took off 0 bases at V and 0 bases at J, with 9 bases between the two ends. Looked up from germline, CDR1 is LGHDT and CDR2 is YNNKEL (reference sequence). The CDR3 runs to 16 residues. The CDR3 here is CASSQEGGVAKNIQYF. For the CDR3, the DNA is TGTGCCAGCAGCCAAGAAGGAGGGGTAGCCAAAAACATTCAGTACTTC.

The chain recombines TRBV5-6 with TRBJ2-3; 9 positions agree with TRBD1. The junction had 2 bases not matched to a gene; V was cut back by 3 bases and J by 0 bases. This CDR3 has 15 residues. The V gene's germline CDR1 is SGHDT and CDR2 YYEEEE. The CDR3 nucleotides are TGTGCCAGCAGCTCGACAGGGGGGAGCACAGATACGCAGTATTTT. It encodes CASSSTGGSTDTQYF.

J is TRBJ1-6 and V is TRBV3-1 (or the pseudogene TRBV3-2), with no clear D. This CDR3 contains 13 residues. In germline, CDR1 is LGHDT, CDR2 YNNKEL (reference sequence). Trimming removed 4 bases at V and 14 bases at J, with 15 bases between. Here the CDR3 reads CASSPPRVISLHF. In DNA, the CDR3 is TGTGCCAGCAGCCCCCCCCGGGTTATCTCCCTCCACTTT.

The CDR3 nucleotides are TGTGCCACTACGGGGGGGCGAACTGAAGCTTTCTTT. Translation gives CATTGGRTEAFF. The rearrangement links TRBV6-5 to TRBJ1-1, with TRBD1 as a possible D gene (6 bases). The CDR3 totals 12 residues. The germline V gene encodes CDR1 MNHEY and CDR2 SVGAGI. V gave up 10 bases and J gave up 5 bases, with 14 bases separating them.